This T cell receptor beta chain came from a study of blood T cell repertoires in COVID-19. Study-wide background: The United States, Italy and Spain supplied acute and convalescent COVID-19 samples. PBMCs, B-cell-depleted T cells, or T cells provided the cDNA or gDNA that made up the material.

Authors' analysis steps: Estimation of nucleated cell counts was performed using reference gene primer amplification. This table comes from immunoSEQ multiplex PCR, and its TCRdb copy is limited to in-frame clones, with some not included. V and J calls and clone size are those listed in that table; D and trimming were worked out from the DNA. Among hundreds of thousands of clones, roughly 80% were seen once, and the ten largest hold 15% to 20%. Sequencing used peripheral blood. This sequence originates from an elderly woman with active or convalescent COVID-19.

In DNA form, the CDR3 reads TGCGCCAGCAGCTTGGACCTAGCGGACTACGAGCAGTACTTC. This encodes CASSLDLADYEQYF. The gene calls are TRBV5-1 and TRBJ2-7, with 7 bases that match TRBD2. The CDR3 runs 14 residues. Looked up from germline, CDR1 is SGHRS and CDR2 is YFSETQ. The V segment lost 0 bases and the J segment 3 bases; nucleotides outside the gene matches: 3.